This T cell receptor beta chain was recovered during a study of shared clonotypes between healthy human individuals. Study results and limitations: The naive CD4 repertoires of several donors were compared, and approximately 5% of clonotypes were shared.

The CDR3 runs to 12 residues. V was shortened by 3 bases and J by 6 bases, with 11 bases between the two germline ends. The germline V gene encodes CDR1 SQVTM and CDR2 ANQGSEA. CD45RO-negative CD8 cells positively selected for CCR7 made up the naive population, which excluded terminally differentiated effector memory CD45RA+ cells. In regard to this clone: As yet, its antigen is unknown.

Execution of the assay was at deep level. Profiling relied on immunoSEQ multiplex PCR, and the TCRdb table lists in-frame clones only, not all of them. Here the sample spans about 2.1 million clones, 93% being singletons. Material: naive CD8+ T cells from PBMCs. The chain combines TRBV29-1 with TRBJ1-1, with D possibly TRBD1 on 6 matching bases. The sequence came from a man aged 18 to 30 in good health. Some clones in this sample may be carry-over from other donors' samples. The CDR3, as DNA: TGCAGCGTTGACGGGGAGGGGGCTGAAGCTTTCTTT. Protein: CSVDGEGAEAFF.